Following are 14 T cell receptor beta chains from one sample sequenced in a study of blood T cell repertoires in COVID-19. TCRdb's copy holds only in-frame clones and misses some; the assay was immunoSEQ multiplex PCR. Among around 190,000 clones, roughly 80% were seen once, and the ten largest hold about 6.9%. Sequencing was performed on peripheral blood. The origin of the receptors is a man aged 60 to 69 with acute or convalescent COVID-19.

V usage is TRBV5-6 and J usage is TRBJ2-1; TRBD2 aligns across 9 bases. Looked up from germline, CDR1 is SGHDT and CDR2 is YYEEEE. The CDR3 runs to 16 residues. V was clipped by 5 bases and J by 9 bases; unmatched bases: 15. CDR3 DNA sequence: TGTGCCAGCAGTTCGCGTAGCGGGGGCCCCAGGGGTGAGCAGTTCTTC. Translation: CASSSRSGGPRGEQFF.

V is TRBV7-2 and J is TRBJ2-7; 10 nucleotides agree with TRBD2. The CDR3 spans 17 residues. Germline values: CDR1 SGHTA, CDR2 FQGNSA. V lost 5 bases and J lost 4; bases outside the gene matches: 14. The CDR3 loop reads CASSPTAPLAGQYEQYF. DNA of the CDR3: TGTGCCAGCAGCCCAACGGCCCCACTAGCGGGACAATACGAGCAGTACTTC.

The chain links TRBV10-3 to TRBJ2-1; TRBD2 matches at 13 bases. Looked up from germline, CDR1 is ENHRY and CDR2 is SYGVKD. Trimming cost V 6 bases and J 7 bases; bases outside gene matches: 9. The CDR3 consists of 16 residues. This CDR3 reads CAIRTSGGANTNEQFF. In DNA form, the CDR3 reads TGTGCCATCAGAACTAGCGGGGGGGCCAACACGAATGAGCAGTTCTTC.

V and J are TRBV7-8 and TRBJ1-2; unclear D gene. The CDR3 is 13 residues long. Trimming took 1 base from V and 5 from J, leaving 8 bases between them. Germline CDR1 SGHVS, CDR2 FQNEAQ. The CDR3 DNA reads TGTGCCAGCAGCTTAGAAACTTCATATGGCTACACCTTC. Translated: CASSLETSYGYTF.

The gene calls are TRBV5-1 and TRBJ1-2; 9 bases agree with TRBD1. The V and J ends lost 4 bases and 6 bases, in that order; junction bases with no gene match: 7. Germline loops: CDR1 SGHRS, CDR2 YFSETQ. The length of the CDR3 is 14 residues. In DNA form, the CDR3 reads TGCGCCAGCAGCCCGGACAGGGGAGGCAATGGCTACACCTTC. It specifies CASSPDRGGNGYTF.

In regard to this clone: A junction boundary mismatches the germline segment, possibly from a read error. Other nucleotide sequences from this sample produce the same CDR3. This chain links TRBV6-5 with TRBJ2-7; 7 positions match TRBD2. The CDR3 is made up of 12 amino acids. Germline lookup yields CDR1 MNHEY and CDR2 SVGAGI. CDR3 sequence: CASREGSYEQYF. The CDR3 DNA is TGTGCTAGCAGGGAGGGCTCCTACGAGCAGTACTTC.

The CDR3 region has the DNA TGTGCCACCAGCAGAGGCTTGAACAGGGGTGGAGAAGGGTATGGCTACACCTTC. Protein sequence: CATSRGLNRGGEGYGYTF. The chain recombines TRBV15 with TRBJ1-2, with TRBD1 identical over 7 bases. V dropped 1 base and J dropped 5; count of bases not matched to a gene: 16. The CDR3 length is 18 residues. Germline loops: CDR1 LNHNV, CDR2 YYDKDF (reference sequence).

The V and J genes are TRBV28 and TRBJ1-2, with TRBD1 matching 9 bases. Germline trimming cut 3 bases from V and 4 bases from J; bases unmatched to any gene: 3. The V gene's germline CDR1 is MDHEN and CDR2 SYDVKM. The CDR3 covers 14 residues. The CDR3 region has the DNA TGTGCCAGCAGTTTGACAGGGGGTCCCTATGGCTACACCTTC. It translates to CASSLTGGPYGYTF.

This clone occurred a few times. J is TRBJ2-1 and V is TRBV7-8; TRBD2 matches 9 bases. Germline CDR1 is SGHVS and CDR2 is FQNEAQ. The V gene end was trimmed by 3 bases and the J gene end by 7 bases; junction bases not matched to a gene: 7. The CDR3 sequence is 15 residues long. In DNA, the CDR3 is TGTGCCAGCAGCTTTCTAGCGGGGAGGAAGAATGAGCAGTTCTTC. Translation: CASSFLAGRKNEQFF.

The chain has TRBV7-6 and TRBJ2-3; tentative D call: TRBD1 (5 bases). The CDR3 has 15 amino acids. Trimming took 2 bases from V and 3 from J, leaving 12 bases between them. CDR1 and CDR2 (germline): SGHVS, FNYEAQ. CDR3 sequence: CASSLLRAETDTQYF. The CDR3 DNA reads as TGTGCCAGCAGCTTACTCAGGGCTGAAACAGATACGCAGTATTTT.

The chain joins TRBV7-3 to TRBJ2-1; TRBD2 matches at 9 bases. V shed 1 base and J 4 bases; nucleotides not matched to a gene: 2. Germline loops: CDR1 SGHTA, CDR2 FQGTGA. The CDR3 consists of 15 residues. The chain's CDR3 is CASSLSGGDYNEQFF. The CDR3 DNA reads TGTGCCAGCAGCTTAAGCGGGGGGGATTACAATGAGCAGTTCTTC.

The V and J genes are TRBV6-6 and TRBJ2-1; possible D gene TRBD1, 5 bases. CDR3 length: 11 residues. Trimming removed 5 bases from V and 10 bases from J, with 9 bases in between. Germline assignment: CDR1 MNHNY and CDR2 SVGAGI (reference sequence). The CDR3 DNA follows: TGTGCCAGCAGTCAGACAGACGAGCAGTTCTTC. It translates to CASSQTDEQFF.

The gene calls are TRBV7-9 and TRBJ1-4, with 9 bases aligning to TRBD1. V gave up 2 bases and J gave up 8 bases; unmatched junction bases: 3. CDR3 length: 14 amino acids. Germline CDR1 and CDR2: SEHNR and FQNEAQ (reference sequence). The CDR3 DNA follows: TGTGCCAGCAGCTTAATCGGGACAGGGGAAAAACTGTTTTTT. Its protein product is CASSLIGTGEKLFF.

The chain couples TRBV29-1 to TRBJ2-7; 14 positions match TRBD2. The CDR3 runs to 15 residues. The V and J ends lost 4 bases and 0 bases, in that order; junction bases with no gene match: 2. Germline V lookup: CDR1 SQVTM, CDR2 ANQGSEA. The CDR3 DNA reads TGCAGCGTTGGACTAGCGGGGGGGCCCTCCTACGAGCAGTACTTC. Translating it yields CSVGLAGGPSYEQYF.